Listed here are 19 T cell receptor beta chains from one sample, sequenced in a study of blood T cell repertoires in COVID-19. This table comes from immunoSEQ multiplex PCR, and its TCRdb copy is limited to in-frame clones, with some not included. The sample yields approximately 330,000 clones, about 91% seen once. Sequencing input: peripheral blood. The origin of the receptors is a man aged 25 to 45 with COVID-19, enrolled during active disease.

In its sample, this clone was seen once. CDR3 loop: CASSSGQYEKLFF. The CDR3 nucleotides read TGCGCCAGCAGCTCTGGACAATATGAAAAACTGTTTTTT. The rearrangement links TRBV5-1 to TRBJ1-4, with D tentatively TRBD1 (5 bases). V shed 3 bases and J shed 6 bases, with 9 bases lying between them. The CDR3 consists of 13 residues. Germline assignment: CDR1 SGHRS and CDR2 YFSETQ.

This chain links TRBV4-1 with TRBJ2-3, with 11 positions matching TRBD2. CDR1 is MGHRA and CDR2 is YSYEKL in the germline V gene. The CDR3 loop spans 17 amino acids. The junction had 7 bases not matched to a gene; V was cut back by 1 base and J by 4 bases. CDR3 nucleotides: TGCGCCAGCAGCCAAGGCCGAACTAGCGGGAGTGCAGATACGCAGTATTTT. This sequence encodes CASSQGRTSGSADTQYF.

The gene calls are TRBV27 and TRBJ2-7; 9 nucleotides line up with TRBD1. Per the germline V gene, CDR1 is MNHEY and CDR2 is SMNVEV (reference sequence). There are 14 residues in the CDR3. V lost 5 bases and J lost 7; bases outside the gene matches: 9. The DNA of the CDR3 is TGTGCCAGCAGTCCGGGACAGGGTCTAAGAGAGCAGTACTTC. Translated: CASSPGQGLREQYF.

The rearrangement uses TRBV10-3 and TRBJ2-7; D uncertain. Germline V gene data show CDR1 as ENHRY and CDR2 as SYGVKD. CDR3 length equals 17 residues. V was pared by 4 bases and J by 2 bases, with 21 bases between. For the CDR3, the DNA is TGTGCCATCAGTGGAGGCAGTAGTGTAAGTATTACCTACGAGCAGTACTTC. This encodes CAISGGSSVSITYEQYF.

A remark on this clone: This same CDR3 is encoded by further DNA sequences in the sample. The chain combines TRBV7-9 with TRBJ2-7; tentatively, D is TRBD2 (6 bases). The CDR3 sequence is 14 residues long. Germline V gene lookup returns CDR1 SEHNR and CDR2 FQNEAQ (reference sequence). Trimming left V 2 bases short and J 2 bases short, with 10 bases between. The CDR3 region is CASSLLAGTYEQYF. The DNA of the CDR3 is TGTGCCAGCAGCTTACTGGCGGGGACCTACGAGCAGTACTTC.

This clone was picked up a small number of times. The chain links TRBV27 to TRBJ1-2, with TRBD1 matching 8 bases. The CDR3 sequence is 16 residues long. Germline lookup yields CDR1 MNHEY and CDR2 SMNVEV (reference sequence). Trimming removed 5 bases from V and 6 bases from J; junction bases left unmatched: 14. In DNA, the CDR3 is TGTGCCAGCAGTCTCCAGGGGGCAGGAGTAACGGATGGCTACACCTTC. Its protein product is CASSLQGAGVTDGYTF.

This clone has only one observation. CDR3 nucleotides: TGTGCCAGCAGCTCGGCACTAGCGGTCCAAGAGACCCAGTACTTC. Its protein product is CASSSALAVQETQYF. V is TRBV5-4 and J is TRBJ2-5; 8 bases match TRBD2. CDR1 and CDR2 from the germline V gene are SGHNT and YYREEE (reference sequence). This CDR3 spans 15 amino acids. V lost 3 bases and J lost 1; bases outside the gene matches: 5.

The chain couples TRBV19 to TRBJ2-7; TRBD1 agrees at 8 bases. This CDR3 is built from 15 residues. Trimming at V came to 1 base and at J to 4 bases, leaving 6 bases not matched to a gene. The germline V gene has CDR1 LNHDA and CDR2 SQIVND (reference sequence). The CDR3 loop reads CASSIVTGATYEQYF. DNA of the CDR3: TGTGCCAGTAGTATAGTGACAGGGGCCACTTACGAGCAGTACTTC. The full variable domain, in which reference TRBV19 and TRBJ2-7 provide the parts outside the CDR3, is DGGITQSPKYLFRKEGQNVTLSCEQNLNHDAMYWYRQDPGQGLRLIYYSQIVNDFQKGDIAEGYSVSREKKESFPLTVTSAQKNPTAFYLCASSIVTGATYEQYFGPGTRLTVT.

This clone has only a few counts. The J gene is TRBJ2-2, the V gene TRBV14; D gene ambiguous. The V and J ends lost 0 bases and 7 bases respectively, with 12 bases between them. From germline, CDR1 is SGHDN and CDR2 FVKESK. The CDR3 is 15 residues long. CDR3 DNA sequence: TGTGCCAGCAGCCAAGAGGGCAGAACGGACGGGGAGCTGTTTTTT. It encodes CASSQEGRTDGELFF.

The chain has TRBV5-6 and TRBJ1-5; no clear D gene. The CDR3 is made up of 15 amino acids. V was pared by 4 bases and J by 0 bases, with 11 bases between. Germline V gene data show CDR1 as SGHDT and CDR2 as YYEEEE. The CDR3 DNA follows: TGTGCCAGCAGCCGGGGATTTTATAGCAATCAGCCCCAGCATTTT. As protein: CASSRGFYSNQPQHF.

V and J are TRBV7-2 and TRBJ1-1; no clear D gene. Germline-derived CDR1 and CDR2 are SGHTA and FQGNSA. Trimming left V 2 bases short and J 8 bases short, with 12 bases between. The CDR3 length is 13 residues. The CDR3 nucleotides are TGTGCCAGCAGCTTATACCCTATGTCAGAAGCTTTCTTT. Its translation is CASSLYPMSEAFF.

The chain employs TRBV6-2 or TRBV6-3 and TRBJ2-1; 10 bases align to TRBD2. CDR1 MNHEY and CDR2 SVGEGT come from the germline V gene. J was trimmed by 6 bases and V by 6 bases; bases with no gene match: 5. This CDR3 is 14 amino acids long. In DNA, the CDR3 is TGTGCCAGCAGCCTACGGACTAGCGGCAATGAGCAGTTCTTC. It yields the protein CASSLRTSGNEQFF.

The chain carries TRBV28 and TRBJ2-7; 7 nucleotides align to TRBD1. J was trimmed by 2 bases and V by 10 bases; bases with no gene match: 8. CDR3 length: 13 amino acids. Germline loops: CDR1 MDHEN, CDR2 SYDVKM. The CDR3 DNA sequence: TGTGCCAACTCTCGACAGGGCCCCTACGAGCAGTACTTC. It codes for CANSRQGPYEQYF.

The J gene is TRBJ2-1, the V gene TRBV3-1 (or the pseudogene TRBV3-2); 11 bases map to TRBD2. The CDR3 sequence is 17 residues long. Germline CDR1 and CDR2: LGHDT and YNNKEL (reference sequence). V gave up 2 bases and J gave up 9 bases; unmatched junction bases: 12. The DNA of the CDR3 is TGTGCCAGCAGCCAAAAACTAGCGGGAGTAGTTTATGGTGAGCAGTTCTTC. Its protein is CASSQKLAGVVYGEQFF.

The chain carries TRBV11-2 and TRBJ2-5; D is unclear. The length of the CDR3 is 17 residues. Germline V CDR1 and CDR2: SGHAT, FQNNGV. V was pared by 5 bases and J by 1 base, with 20 bases between. CDR3 nucleotides: TGTGCCAGCAGCCCTCTCAGGTCCAGCTTTACCCAAGAGACCCAGTACTTC. This encodes CASSPLRSSFTQETQYF.

This clone was seen only once. The chain recombines TRBV7-2 with TRBJ2-7; perhaps TRBD1 as D (5 bases). V lost 1 base to trimming and J lost 0 bases, with 13 bases between them. The germline V gene has CDR1 SGHTA and CDR2 FQGNSA. The CDR3 loop spans 16 amino acids. The CDR3 DNA reads as TGTGCCAGCAGCTTAGGGACCAGGGTCAGCTCCTACGAGCAGTACTTC. Amino acids: CASSLGTRVSSYEQYF.

J is TRBJ2-1 and V is TRBV5-1, with 8 positions matching TRBD2. V dropped 5 bases and J dropped 7; count of bases not matched to a gene: 5. The V gene's germline CDR1 is SGHRS and CDR2 YFSETQ. The CDR3 length is 13 residues. CDR3 sequence (DNA): TGCGCCAGCAGAAGCGGGAGCGGGAATGAGCAGTTCTTC. It translates to CASRSGSGNEQFF.

Remarks on this clone: This CDR3 is also generated by other DNA sequences in the sample. The chain recombines TRBV4-2 with TRBJ2-3, with TRBD2 identical over 11 bases. The trim removed 3 bases at V and 2 bases at J, leaving 4 bases unmatched. Germline V CDR1 and CDR2: LGHNA, YNFKEQ. This CDR3 spans 16 amino acids. In DNA, the CDR3 is TGTGCCAGCAGCCAGGCACTAGCGGGAGTCACAGATACGCAGTATTTT. Its protein is CASSQALAGVTDTQYF.

The chain links TRBV14 to TRBJ2-7; D is possibly TRBD2 (6 bases). The CDR3 loop spans 13 amino acids. V gave up 1 base and J gave up 4 bases, with 8 bases separating them. Per the germline V gene, CDR1 is SGHDN and CDR2 is FVKESK. Written as DNA, the CDR3 is TGTGCCAGCAGCCAAGGGGGGAGGTACGAGCAGTACTTC. As protein: CASSQGGRYEQYF. Filled out from reference TRBV14 and TRBJ2-7, the complete variable domain reads EAGVTQFPSHSVIEKGQTVTLRCDPISGHDNLYWYRRVMGKEIKFLLHFVKESKQDESGMPNNRFLAERTGGTYSTLKVQPAELEDSGVYFCASSQGGRYEQYFGPGTRLTVT.